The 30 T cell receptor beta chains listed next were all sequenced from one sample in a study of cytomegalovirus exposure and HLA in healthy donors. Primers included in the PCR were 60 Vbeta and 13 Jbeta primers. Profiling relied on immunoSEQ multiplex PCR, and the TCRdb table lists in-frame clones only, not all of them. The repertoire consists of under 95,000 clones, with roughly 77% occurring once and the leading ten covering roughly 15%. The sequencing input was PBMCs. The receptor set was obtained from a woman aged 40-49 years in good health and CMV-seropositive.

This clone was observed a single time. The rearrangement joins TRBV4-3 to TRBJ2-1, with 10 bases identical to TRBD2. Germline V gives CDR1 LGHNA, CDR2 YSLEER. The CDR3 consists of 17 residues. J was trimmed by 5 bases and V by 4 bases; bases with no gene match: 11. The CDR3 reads CASSRLLTSGRNNEQFF. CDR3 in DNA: TGCGCCAGCAGCCGCCTTCTGACTAGCGGGCGAAACAATGAGCAGTTCTTC.

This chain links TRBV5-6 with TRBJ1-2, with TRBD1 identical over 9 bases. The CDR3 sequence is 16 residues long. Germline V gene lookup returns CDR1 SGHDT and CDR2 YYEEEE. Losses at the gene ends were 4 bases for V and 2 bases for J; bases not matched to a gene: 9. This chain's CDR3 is CASSQPGQGLNYGYTF. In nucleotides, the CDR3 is TGTGCCAGCAGCCAGCCGGGACAGGGCTTAAACTATGGCTACACCTTC.

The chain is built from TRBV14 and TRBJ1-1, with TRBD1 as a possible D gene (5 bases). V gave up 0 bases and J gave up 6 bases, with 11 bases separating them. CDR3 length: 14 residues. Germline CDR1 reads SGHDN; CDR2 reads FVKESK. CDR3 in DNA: TGTGCCAGCAGCCAAGAGTTGGGGGGTTCTGAAGCTTTCTTT. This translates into CASSQELGGSEAFF.

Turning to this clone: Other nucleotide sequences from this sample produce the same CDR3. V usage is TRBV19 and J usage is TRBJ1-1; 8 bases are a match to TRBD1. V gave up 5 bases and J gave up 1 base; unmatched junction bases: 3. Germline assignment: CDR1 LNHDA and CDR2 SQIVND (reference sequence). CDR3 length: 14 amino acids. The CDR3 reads CASSPTGANTEAFF. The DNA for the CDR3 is TGTGCCAGTAGTCCGACAGGGGCGAACACTGAAGCTTTCTTT.

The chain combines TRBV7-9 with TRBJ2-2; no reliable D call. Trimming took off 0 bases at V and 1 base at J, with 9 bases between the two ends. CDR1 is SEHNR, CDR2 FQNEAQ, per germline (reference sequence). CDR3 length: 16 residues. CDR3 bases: TGTGCCAGCAGCTTAGCGAGTTTCCAGAACACCGGGGAGCTGTTTTTT. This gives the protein CASSLASFQNTGELFF.

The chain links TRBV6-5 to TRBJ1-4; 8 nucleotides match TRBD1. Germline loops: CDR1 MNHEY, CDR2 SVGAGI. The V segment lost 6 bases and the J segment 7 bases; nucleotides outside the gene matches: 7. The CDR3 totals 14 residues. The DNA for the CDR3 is TGTGCCAGCAGAAAGGACAGGGAGGGTGAAAAACTGTTTTTT. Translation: CASRKDREGEKLFF.

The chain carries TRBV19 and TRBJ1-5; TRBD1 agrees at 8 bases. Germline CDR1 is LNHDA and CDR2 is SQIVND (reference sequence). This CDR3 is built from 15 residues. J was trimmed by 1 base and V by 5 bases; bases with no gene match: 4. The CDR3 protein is CASSLDRASNQPQHF. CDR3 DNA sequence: TGTGCCAGTAGTCTGGACAGGGCGAGCAATCAGCCCCAGCATTTT.

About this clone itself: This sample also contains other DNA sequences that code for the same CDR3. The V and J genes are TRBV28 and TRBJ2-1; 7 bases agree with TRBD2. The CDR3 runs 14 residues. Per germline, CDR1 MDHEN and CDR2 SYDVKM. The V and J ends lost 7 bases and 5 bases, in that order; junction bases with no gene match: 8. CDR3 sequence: CASMTGGGNNEQFF. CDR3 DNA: TGTGCCAGCATGACGGGGGGAGGTAACAATGAGCAGTTCTTC.

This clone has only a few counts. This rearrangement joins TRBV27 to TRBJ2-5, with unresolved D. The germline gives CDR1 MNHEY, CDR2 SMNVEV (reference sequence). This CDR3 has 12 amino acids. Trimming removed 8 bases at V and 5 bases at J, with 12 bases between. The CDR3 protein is CASGSGFETQYF. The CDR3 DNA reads TGTGCCAGCGGCTCAGGTTTTGAGACCCAGTACTTC.

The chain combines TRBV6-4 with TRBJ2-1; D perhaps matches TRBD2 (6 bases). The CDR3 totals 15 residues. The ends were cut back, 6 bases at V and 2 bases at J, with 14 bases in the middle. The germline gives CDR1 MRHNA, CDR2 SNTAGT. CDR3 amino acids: CASSLEAGTYNEQFF. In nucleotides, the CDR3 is TGTGCCAGCAGCCTAGAGGCGGGAACCTACAATGAGCAGTTCTTC.

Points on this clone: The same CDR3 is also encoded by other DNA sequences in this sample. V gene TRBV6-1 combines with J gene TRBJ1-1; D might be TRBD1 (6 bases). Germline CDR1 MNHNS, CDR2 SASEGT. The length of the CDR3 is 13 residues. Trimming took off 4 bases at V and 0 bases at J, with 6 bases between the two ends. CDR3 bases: TGTGCCAGCAGTGGACAGGTGAACACTGAAGCTTTCTTT. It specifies CASSGQVNTEAFF.

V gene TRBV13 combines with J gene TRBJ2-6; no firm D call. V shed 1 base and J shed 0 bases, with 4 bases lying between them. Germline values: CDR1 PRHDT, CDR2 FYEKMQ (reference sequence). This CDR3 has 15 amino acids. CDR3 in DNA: TGTGCCAGCAGCTTAGTAATCTCTGGGGCCAACGTCCTGACTTTC. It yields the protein CASSLVISGANVLTF. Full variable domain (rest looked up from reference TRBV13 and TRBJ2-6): AAGVIQSPRHLIKEKRETATLKCYPIPRHDTVYWYQQGPGQDPQFLISFYEKMQSDKGSIPDRFSAQQFSDYHSELNMSSLELGDSALYFCASSLVISGANVLTFGAGSRLTVL.

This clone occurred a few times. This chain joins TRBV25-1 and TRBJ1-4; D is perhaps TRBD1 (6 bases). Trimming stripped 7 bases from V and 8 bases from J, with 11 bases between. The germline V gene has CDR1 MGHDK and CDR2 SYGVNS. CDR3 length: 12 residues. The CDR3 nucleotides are TGTGCCAGCATGGGGGCCCGGGAAAAACTGTTTTTT. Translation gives CASMGAREKLFF.

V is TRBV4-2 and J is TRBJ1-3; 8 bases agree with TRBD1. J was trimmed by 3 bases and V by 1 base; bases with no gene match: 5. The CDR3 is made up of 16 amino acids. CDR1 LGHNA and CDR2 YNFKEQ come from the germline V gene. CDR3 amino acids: CASSQADRDHGNTIYF. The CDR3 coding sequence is TGTGCCAGCAGCCAAGCGGACAGGGACCATGGAAACACCATATATTTT.

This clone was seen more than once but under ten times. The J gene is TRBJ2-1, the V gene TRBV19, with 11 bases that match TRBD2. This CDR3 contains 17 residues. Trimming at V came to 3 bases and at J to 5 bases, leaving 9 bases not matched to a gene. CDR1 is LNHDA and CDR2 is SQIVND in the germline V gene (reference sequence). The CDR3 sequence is CASSILGSGREDNEQFF. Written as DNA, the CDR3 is TGTGCCAGTAGTATTCTGGGTAGCGGGAGGGAAGACAATGAGCAGTTCTTC.

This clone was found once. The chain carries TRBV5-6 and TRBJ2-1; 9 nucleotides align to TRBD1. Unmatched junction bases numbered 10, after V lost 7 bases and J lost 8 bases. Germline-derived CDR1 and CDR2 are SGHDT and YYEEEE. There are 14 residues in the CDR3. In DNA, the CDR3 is TGTGCCAGCTCCTCCCGACAGGGGGTCCATGAGCAGTTCTTC. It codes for CASSSRQGVHEQFF.

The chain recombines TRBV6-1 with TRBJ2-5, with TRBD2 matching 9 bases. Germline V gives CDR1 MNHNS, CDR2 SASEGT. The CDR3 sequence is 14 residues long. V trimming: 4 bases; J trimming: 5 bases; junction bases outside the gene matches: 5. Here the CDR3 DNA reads TGTGCCAGCAGTGGCGGGGGGGCATTGGAGACCCAGTACTTC. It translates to CASSGGGALETQYF.

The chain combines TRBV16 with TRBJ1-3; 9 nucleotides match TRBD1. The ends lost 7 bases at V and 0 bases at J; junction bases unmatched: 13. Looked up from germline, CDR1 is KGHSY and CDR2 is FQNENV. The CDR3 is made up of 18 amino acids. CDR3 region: CASTAYRGRLISGNTIYF. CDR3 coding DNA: TGTGCCAGCACCGCTTACAGGGGGCGATTAATCTCTGGAAACACCATATATTTT.

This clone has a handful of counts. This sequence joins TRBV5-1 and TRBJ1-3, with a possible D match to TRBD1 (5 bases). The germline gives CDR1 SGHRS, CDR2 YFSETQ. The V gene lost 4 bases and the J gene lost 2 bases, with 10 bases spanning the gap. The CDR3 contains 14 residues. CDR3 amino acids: CASSPTEPGNTIYF. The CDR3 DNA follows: TGCGCCAGCAGCCCGACAGAGCCTGGAAACACCATATATTTT.

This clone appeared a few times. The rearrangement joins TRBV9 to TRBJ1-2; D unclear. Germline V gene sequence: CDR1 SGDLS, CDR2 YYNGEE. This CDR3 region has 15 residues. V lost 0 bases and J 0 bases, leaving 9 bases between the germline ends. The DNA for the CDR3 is TGTGCCAGCAGCGTAGACGGAGGTCCTAACTATGGCTACACCTTC. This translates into CASSVDGGPNYGYTF.

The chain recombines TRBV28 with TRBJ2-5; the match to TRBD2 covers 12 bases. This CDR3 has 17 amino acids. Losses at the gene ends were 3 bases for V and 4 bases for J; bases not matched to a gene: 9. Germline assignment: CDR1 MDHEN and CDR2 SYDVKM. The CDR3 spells CASSFGLAGGPGETQYF. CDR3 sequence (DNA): TGTGCCAGCAGTTTTGGGCTAGCGGGAGGGCCGGGAGAGACCCAGTACTTC.

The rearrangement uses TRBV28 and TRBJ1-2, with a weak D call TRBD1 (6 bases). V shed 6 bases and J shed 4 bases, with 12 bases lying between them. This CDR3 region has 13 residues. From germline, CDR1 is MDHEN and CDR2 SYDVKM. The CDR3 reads CASSSGHLYGYTF. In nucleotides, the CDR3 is TGTGCCAGCAGCTCGGGACACCTCTATGGCTACACCTTC.

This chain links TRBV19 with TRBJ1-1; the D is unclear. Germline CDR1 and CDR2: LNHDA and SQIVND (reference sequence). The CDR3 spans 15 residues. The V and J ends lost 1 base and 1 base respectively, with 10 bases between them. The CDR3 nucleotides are TGTGCCAGTAGTATAGCACAGCTATCGAACACTGAAGCTTTCTTT. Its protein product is CASSIAQLSNTEAFF.

The CDR3 here is CASRSGTTRSSGSSNEQFF. The CDR3 nucleotides are TGTGCCAGCAGGAGCGGGACAACACGTTCTAGCGGGAGCTCCAATGAGCAGTTCTTC. This chain connects TRBV9 to TRBJ2-1; 10 nucleotides match TRBD2. Germline values: CDR1 SGDLS, CDR2 YYNGEE. The J segment lost 6 bases and the V segment lost 5 bases, leaving 20 bases of the junction unmatched. CDR3 length: 19 residues.

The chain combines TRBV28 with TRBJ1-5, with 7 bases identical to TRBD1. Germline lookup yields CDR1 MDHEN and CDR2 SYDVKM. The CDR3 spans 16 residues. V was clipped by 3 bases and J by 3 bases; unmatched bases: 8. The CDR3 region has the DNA TGTGCCAGCAGTTTGGGGACAGAAGCCTCCAATCAGCCCCAGCATTTT. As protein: CASSLGTEASNQPQHF. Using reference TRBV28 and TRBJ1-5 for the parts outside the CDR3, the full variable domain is DVKVTQSSRYLVKRTGEKVFLECVQDMDHENMFWYRQDPGLGLRLIYFSYDVKMKEKGDIPEGYSVSREKKERFSLILESASTNQTSMYLCASSLGTEASNQPQHFGDGTRLSIL.

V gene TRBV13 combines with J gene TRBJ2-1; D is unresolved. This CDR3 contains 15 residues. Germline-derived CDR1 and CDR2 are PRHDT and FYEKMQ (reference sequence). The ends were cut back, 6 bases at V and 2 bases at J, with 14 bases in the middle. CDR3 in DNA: TGTGCCAGCAGGATTCTTGCGTCTACCTACAATGAGCAGTTCTTC. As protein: CASRILASTYNEQFF. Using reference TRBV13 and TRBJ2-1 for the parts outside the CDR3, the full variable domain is AAGVIQSPRHLIKEKRETATLKCYPIPRHDTVYWYQQGPGQDPQFLISFYEKMQSDKGSIPDRFSAQQFSDYHSELNMSSLELGDSALYFCASRILASTYNEQFFGPGTRLTVL.

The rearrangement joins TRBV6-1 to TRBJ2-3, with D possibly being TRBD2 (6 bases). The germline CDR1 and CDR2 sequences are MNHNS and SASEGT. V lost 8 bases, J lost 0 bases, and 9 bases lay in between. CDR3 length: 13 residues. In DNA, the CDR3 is TGTGCCAGCCGGGAGACCAGCACAGATACGCAGTATTTT. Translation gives CASRETSTDTQYF.

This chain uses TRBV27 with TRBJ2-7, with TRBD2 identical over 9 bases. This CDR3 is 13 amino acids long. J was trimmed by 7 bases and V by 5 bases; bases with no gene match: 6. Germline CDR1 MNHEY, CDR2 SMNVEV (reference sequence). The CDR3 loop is CASSIISGSEQYF. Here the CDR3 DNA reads TGTGCCAGCAGTATCATTAGCGGGAGTGAGCAGTACTTC.

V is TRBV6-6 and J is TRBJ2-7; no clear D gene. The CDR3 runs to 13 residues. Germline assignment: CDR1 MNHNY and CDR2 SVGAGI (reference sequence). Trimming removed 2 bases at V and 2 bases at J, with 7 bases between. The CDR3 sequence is CASSYSRAYEQYF. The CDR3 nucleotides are TGTGCCAGCAGTTACAGCCGAGCCTACGAGCAGTACTTC.

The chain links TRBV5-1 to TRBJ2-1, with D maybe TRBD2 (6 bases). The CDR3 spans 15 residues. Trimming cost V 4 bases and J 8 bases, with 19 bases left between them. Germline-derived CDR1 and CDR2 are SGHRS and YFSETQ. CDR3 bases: TGCGCCAGCAGCCAAGGCGGGGTAGGGTCGCATGAGCAGTTCTTC. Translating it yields CASSQGGVGSHEQFF.